A single sample is the source of the 22 T cell receptor beta chains below, sequenced in a study of blood T cell repertoires in COVID-19. The repertoire was sequenced with immunoSEQ multiplex PCR; TCRdb's copy has only in-frame clones and lacks some. The repertoire holds 110,000 or so clones, with 88% as singletons. Sequenced input: peripheral blood. These TCRs come from a woman in her seventies who had recovered from COVID-19.

The V and J genes are TRBV7-3 and TRBJ2-5; D perhaps matches TRBD2 (6 bases). CDR3 size: 13 residues. The germline CDR1 and CDR2 sequences are SGHTA and FQGTGA. V was clipped by 4 bases and J by 1 base, with 7 bases between them. The CDR3 DNA reads TGTGCCAGCAGCTACGGGAGCCAAGAGACCCAGTACTTC. This translates into CASSYGSQETQYF.

The chain carries TRBV5-1 and TRBJ1-2; TRBD1 is a possible D gene (5 bases). This CDR3 is 14 amino acids long. Germline values: CDR1 SGHRS, CDR2 YFSETQ. Trimming cost V 6 bases and J 2 bases, with 14 bases left between them. The CDR3 sequence is CASTPTESNYGYTF. The CDR3, as DNA: TGCGCCAGCACGCCGACAGAATCCAACTATGGCTACACCTTC.

The chain employs TRBV20-1 and TRBJ1-5; unclear D gene. This CDR3 region has 17 residues. The germline V gene has CDR1 DFQATT and CDR2 SNEGSKA (reference sequence). Between the trimmed V and J ends, which lost 3 bases and 3 bases, there was a span of 21 bases. Here the CDR3 reads CSASWPGIRNSNQPQHF. DNA of the CDR3: TGCAGTGCTAGTTGGCCGGGAATTAGAAATTCCAATCAGCCCCAGCATTTT.

V usage is TRBV19 and J usage is TRBJ1-5; D is unresolved. CDR3 length equals 15 residues. Trimming pared 2 bases from V and 6 bases from J, leaving 14 bases between. CDR1 is LNHDA, CDR2 SQIVND, per germline (reference sequence). This CDR3 reads CASSIRAGGLQPQHF. The CDR3 region has the DNA TGTGCCAGTAGTATACGGGCAGGAGGTCTTCAGCCCCAGCATTTT. The full variable domain, completed using reference TRBV19 and TRBJ1-5, is DGGITQSPKYLFRKEGQNVTLSCEQNLNHDAMYWYRQDPGQGLRLIYYSQIVNDFQKGDIAEGYSVSREKKESFPLTVTSAQKNPTAFYLCASSIRAGGLQPQHFGDGTRLSIL.

V usage is TRBV6-5 and J usage is TRBJ2-5, with 8 bases matching TRBD1. CDR1 is MNHEY and CDR2 is SVGAGI in the germline V gene. There are 15 residues in the CDR3. V was pared by 7 bases and J by 5 bases, with 12 bases of the junction left unmatched. CDR3 region: CASIHYRGAGETQYF. The DNA of the CDR3 is TGTGCCAGCATCCATTACAGGGGGGCGGGGGAGACCCAGTACTTC.

V is TRBV19 and J is TRBJ2-7, with a weak D call TRBD1 (6 bases). The CDR3 spans 12 residues. The V gene lost 3 bases and the J gene lost 5 bases, with 8 bases spanning the gap. From germline, CDR1 is LNHDA and CDR2 SQIVND (reference sequence). The CDR3 sequence: CASSMGADEQYF. DNA for the CDR3: TGTGCCAGTAGTATGGGGGCGGACGAGCAGTACTTC. Using reference TRBV19 and TRBJ2-7 for the parts outside the CDR3, the full variable domain is DGGITQSPKYLFRKEGQNVTLSCEQNLNHDAMYWYRQDPGQGLRLIYYSQIVNDFQKGDIAEGYSVSREKKESFPLTVTSAQKNPTAFYLCASSMGADEQYFGPGTRLTVT.

The rearrangement links TRBV7-2 to TRBJ2-7; D is uncertain. CDR1 and CDR2 (germline): SGHTA, FQGNSA. The CDR3 is made up of 14 amino acids. Trimming removed 5 bases from V and 3 bases from J, with 14 bases in between. In nucleotides, the CDR3 is TGTGCCAGCAGCGCACAGTTTACTGTCTACGAGCAGTACTTC. Protein sequence: CASSAQFTVYEQYF.

The J gene is TRBJ2-1, the V gene TRBV25-1, with D maybe TRBD2 (6 bases). Germline CDR1 and CDR2: MGHDK and SYGVNS. V shed 6 bases and J shed 13 bases, with 13 bases lying between them. The CDR3 is 11 amino acids. The CDR3 here is CASSPSSVQFF. The CDR3 nucleotides read TGTGCCAGCAGCCCCTCTAGCGTTCAGTTCTTC. The full variable domain, with the rest looked up from reference TRBV25-1 and TRBJ2-1, is EADIYQTPRYLVIGTGKKITLECSQTMGHDKMYWYQQDPGMELHLIHYSYGVNSTEKGDLSSESTVSRIRTEHFPLTLESARPSHTSQYLCASSPSSVQFFGPGTRLTVL.

Only a few counts were recorded for this clone. This sequence joins TRBV18 and TRBJ1-6, with TRBD1 as a possible D gene (5 bases). CDR3 length: 15 amino acids. Germline V gives CDR1 KGHSH, CDR2 LQKENI. Trimming left V 0 bases short and J 9 bases short, with 12 bases between. CDR3 loop: CASSPPQGRGSPLHF. In nucleotides, the CDR3 is TGTGCCAGCTCACCACCGCAGGGAAGGGGTTCACCCCTCCACTTT.

J is TRBJ1-2 and V is TRBV6-5; possibly TRBD1 for D (5 bases). V was cut by 6 bases and J by 5 bases, with 16 bases left in between. This CDR3 region has 14 residues. Germline loops: CDR1 MNHEY, CDR2 SVGAGI. The CDR3 is CASSSVDRSYGYTF. DNA for the CDR3: TGTGCCAGCAGCTCCGTCGACAGATCTTATGGCTACACCTTC.

The chain joins TRBV6-2 or TRBV6-3 to TRBJ1-2; no reliable D call. The CDR3 loop spans 14 amino acids. The germline V and J ends were trimmed by 5 bases and 3 bases, with 13 bases remaining between them. The germline gives CDR1 MNHEY, CDR2 SVGEGT. The CDR3, as DNA: TGTGCCAGCAGTCCCAGGTATTTCGACTATGGCTACACCTTC. As protein: CASSPRYFDYGYTF.

The chain uses TRBV28 and TRBJ2-1; the match to TRBD1 covers 8 bases. Germline-derived CDR1 and CDR2 are MDHEN and SYDVKM. Germline trimming cut 6 bases from V and 1 base from J; bases unmatched to any gene: 11. The CDR3 is 17 residues long. CDR3 residues: CASSPRTGRESYNEQFF. Written as DNA, the CDR3 is TGTGCCAGCAGCCCCAGGACAGGGCGGGAATCCTACAATGAGCAGTTCTTC.

The CDR3 is CASSQDRGGSPPRSYNEQFF. The CDR3 bases are TGCGCCAGCAGCCAAGATAGAGGCGGGAGCCCACCTCGCTCCTACAATGAGCAGTTCTTC. The chain carries TRBV4-3 and TRBJ2-1; 7 nucleotides agree with TRBD2. The CDR3 contains 20 residues. J gave up 0 bases and V 0 bases, and 14 bases lay outside the gene matches. Germline V gene lookup returns CDR1 LGHNA and CDR2 YSLEER.

V usage is TRBV7-8 and J usage is TRBJ1-5; D unresolved. The CDR3 is 13 amino acids. With 5 bases removed from V and 7 bases from J, the gap between germline ends came to 12 bases. CDR1 is SGHVS and CDR2 is FQNEAQ in the germline V gene. CDR3 residues: CASSQDGKQPQHF. In nucleotides, the CDR3 is TGTGCCAGCAGCCAGGACGGGAAACAGCCCCAGCATTTT.

This chain links TRBV6-4 with TRBJ2-3; 14 positions agree with TRBD2. J gave up 6 bases and V 4 bases, and 12 bases lay outside the gene matches. The CDR3 sequence is 18 residues long. The V gene's germline CDR1 is MRHNA and CDR2 SNTAGT. The CDR3 DNA is TGTGCCAGCAGTGTTAAACCCGGACTAGCGGGGGGTGGGGATACGCAGTATTTT. It translates to CASSVKPGLAGGGDTQYF.

This clone was seen a few times. This chain links TRBV25-1 with TRBJ2-7, with 9 bases lining up with TRBD2. This CDR3 is 16 amino acids long. The trim removed 2 bases at V and 3 bases at J, leaving 8 bases unmatched. Germline V gene sequence: CDR1 MGHDK, CDR2 SYGVNS. CDR3 protein: CASSEESVAGVYEQYF. CDR3 sequence (DNA): TGTGCCAGCAGTGAAGAGTCGGTAGCGGGGGTCTACGAGCAGTACTTC.

The V gene is TRBV18, the J gene TRBJ2-7; 8 bases line up with TRBD1. Germline V gene data show CDR1 as KGHSH and CDR2 as LQKENI. CDR3 length: 17 amino acids. The J segment lost 2 bases and the V segment lost 0 bases, leaving 9 bases of the junction unmatched. CDR3 nucleotides: TGTGCCAGCTCACCACCTGGACAGGGCGTTACACCCTACGAGCAGTACTTC. This gives the protein CASSPPGQGVTPYEQYF.

The genes are TRBV19 and TRBJ2-1; 9 bases align to TRBD1. V dropped 8 bases and J dropped 6; count of bases not matched to a gene: 5. CDR1 is LNHDA, CDR2 SQIVND, per germline (reference sequence). This CDR3 has 13 amino acids. CDR3 amino acids: CASRPQGANEQFF. The CDR3, as DNA: TGTGCCAGTCGCCCACAGGGGGCCAATGAGCAGTTCTTC.

This chain links TRBV27 with TRBJ1-4, with D maybe TRBD1 (6 bases). The CDR3 runs to 15 residues. The germline V and J ends were trimmed by 0 bases and 5 bases, with 10 bases remaining between them. The germline CDR1 and CDR2 sequences are MNHEY and SMNVEV (reference sequence). CDR3 region: CASSLSRGFNEKLFF. In DNA form, the CDR3 reads TGTGCCAGCAGTTTATCGAGGGGGTTCAATGAAAAACTGTTTTTT. Complete variable domain (other parts from reference TRBV27 and TRBJ1-4): EAQVTQNPRYLITVTGKKLTVTCSQNMNHEYMSWYRQDPGLGLRQIYYSMNVEVTDKGDVPEGYKVSRKEKRNFPLILESPSPNQTSLYFCASSLSRGFNEKLFFGSGTQLSVL.

This chain uses TRBV7-2 with TRBJ2-1; 8 positions agree with TRBD2. The CDR3 consists of 17 residues. Germline V gene data show CDR1 as SGHTA and CDR2 as FQGNSA. The trim removed 0 bases at V and 8 bases at J, leaving 12 bases unmatched. The CDR3 DNA reads TGTGCCAGCAGCTTAGCGCGGGTAGCGGGGACCTTCGATGAGCAGTTCTTC. Amino acids: CASSLARVAGTFDEQFF.

CDR3 DNA: TGTGCCTGTCGGAGGGGTATTGGGTACGAGCAGTACTTC. It translates to CACRRGIGYEQYF. This rearrangement joins TRBV6-5 to TRBJ2-7, with D perhaps TRBD2 (6 bases). CDR1 and CDR2 from the germline V gene are MNHEY and SVGAGI. The CDR3 has 13 amino acids. With 11 bases removed from V and 4 bases from J, the gap between germline ends came to 18 bases.

The CDR3 here is CASSRRDRGDSPLHF. In DNA, the CDR3 is TGTGCCAGTAGCAGGAGGGACAGGGGGGATTCACCCCTCCACTTT. The gene calls are TRBV19 and TRBJ1-6; 11 bases fit TRBD1. The CDR3 runs 15 residues. After removal of 6 bases from V and 8 bases from J, the junction contained 6 bases not matched to a gene. Germline CDR1 LNHDA, CDR2 SQIVND (reference sequence).